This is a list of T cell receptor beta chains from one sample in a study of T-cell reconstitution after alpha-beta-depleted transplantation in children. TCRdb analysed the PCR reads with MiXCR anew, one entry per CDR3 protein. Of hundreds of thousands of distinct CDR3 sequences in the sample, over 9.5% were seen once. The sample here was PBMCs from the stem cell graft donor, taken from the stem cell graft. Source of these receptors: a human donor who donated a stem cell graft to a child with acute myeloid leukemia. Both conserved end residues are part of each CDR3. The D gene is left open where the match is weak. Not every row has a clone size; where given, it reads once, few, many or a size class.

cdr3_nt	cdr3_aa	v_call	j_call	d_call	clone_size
TGTGCCATCAGGACGGAAGGACGGGGGGGTAACTACGAGCAGTACTTC	CAIRTEGRGGNYEQYF	TRBV10-3	TRBJ2-7	TRBD2	few
TGTGCCAGCAGCGTAGACGGGGCGAACACCGGGGAGCTGTTTTTT	CASSVDGANTGELFF	TRBV9	TRBJ2-2	NA	NA
TGTGCCAGCAGCGATTCAGGTAACTCCTACGAGCAGTACTTC	CASSDSGNSYEQYF	TRBV7-2	TRBJ2-7	NA	NA
TGTGCCATCAGTGTTGGACACTCGTACCAAGAGACCCAGTACTTC	CAISVGHSYQETQYF	TRBV10-3	TRBJ2-5	NA	few
TGCAGCGCCCGATGGTGGACCACTGAAGCTTTCTTT	CSARWWTTEAFF	TRBV29-1	TRBJ1-1	NA	many
TGTGCCAGCAGCTTACTAGTTGAGACCCAGTACTTC	CASSLLVETQYF	TRBV7-8	TRBJ2-5	NA	many
TGTGCCAGCAGCTTGGACAGGCGGGCAGCTTTCTTT	CASSLDRRAAFF	TRBV5-6	TRBJ1-1	NA	NA
TGTGCCAGCAGCCCCACCTTTGGTGAGCAGTTCTTC	CASSPTFGEQFF	TRBV7-2	TRBJ2-1	NA	few
TGCGCCAGCAGTGGGGCTAGCGGATACAATGAGCAGTTCTTC	CASSGASGYNEQFF	TRBV5-1	TRBJ2-1	TRBD2	NA
TGTGCCAGCAGCGCACAGGGCACGACGAACTATGGCTACACCTTC	CASSAQGTTNYGYTF	TRBV9	TRBJ1-2	NA	few
TGTGCCAGCAGTACAATAGCGGGGCACAGAACGAACACCGGGGAGCTGTTTTTT	CASSTIAGHRTNTGELFF	TRBV11-2	TRBJ2-2	TRBD2	few
TGTGCCAGCAGCACCGGGACAGGGTTAGATACGCAGTATTTT	CASSTGTGLDTQYF	TRBV12-3/TRBV12-4	TRBJ2-3	TRBD1	few
TGTGCCACCAGCAGAGGACAGGGAGGGGACACAGATACGCAGTATTTT	CATSRGQGGDTDTQYF	TRBV15	TRBJ2-3	NA	few
TGTGCCAGCAGCCAAGGTCGGGACTGGGCGAATGAGCAGTTCTTC	CASSQGRDWANEQFF	TRBV3-1	TRBJ2-1	NA	few
TGTGCCAGCAGCTTAATGGGAGGTGAGCAGTTCTTC	CASSLMGGEQFF	TRBV7-2	TRBJ2-1	NA	many
TGCAGTGGTGGGGGAGCAGGCTCCTACGAGCAGTACTTC	CSGGGAGSYEQYF	TRBV20-1	TRBJ2-7	NA	few
TGCAGTGCTCTAGGACAGGGCACAGATACGCAGTATTTT	CSALGQGTDTQYF	TRBV20-1	TRBJ2-3	TRBD1	NA
TGCGCCAGCCGCCCTCTTGGCAGTGGATCCGCCAGCACAGATACGCAGTATTTT	CASRPLGSGSASTDTQYF	TRBV5-1	TRBJ2-3	NA	NA
TGTGCCAGCAGTTACGACAGGGGCACCGGGGAGCTGTTTTTT	CASSYDRGTGELFF	TRBV12-3/TRBV12-4	TRBJ2-2	TRBD1	NA
TGTGCCAGCAGTTTAGGTGGGCCCGTATCCGAGCAGTACTTC	CASSLGGPVSEQYF	TRBV12-3/TRBV12-4	TRBJ2-7	NA	few
TGTGCCAGCAGTGACTCAGGAGCGGGAGATGTAGATACGCAGTATTTT	CASSDSGAGDVDTQYF	TRBV6-4	TRBJ2-3	TRBD2	many
TGTGCCAGCAGCGTAGAGAGTAGCGTCTACAATGAGCAGTTCTTC	CASSVESSVYNEQFF	TRBV9	TRBJ2-1	NA	NA
TGCGCCAGCAGCTTGGCTAGCGGGCCCTATGAAGCTTTCTTT	CASSLASGPYEAFF	TRBV5-1	TRBJ1-1	NA	many
TGTGCCAGCAGCCCGGGCCCGGGACACTTCCTAGCCAAAAACATTCAGTACTTC	CASSPGPGHFLAKNIQYF	TRBV7-8	TRBJ2-4	NA	many
TGTGCCAGCAGCCTTAGCGGGAGGGCCTACAATGAGCAGTTCTTC	CASSLSGRAYNEQFF	TRBV12-3/TRBV12-4	TRBJ2-1	TRBD2	many
TGTGCCAGCAGTCCCTTGGGAACGGGAAACACCATATATTTT	CASSPLGTGNTIYF	TRBV12-3/TRBV12-4	TRBJ1-3	NA	NA
TGCAGTGCTAGTAGACTAGCGGGGCCAGTCCGGGAGACCCAGTACTTC	CSASRLAGPVRETQYF	TRBV20-1	TRBJ2-5	TRBD2	few
TGTGCCAGCAGTCCGAGAGGAAGGGAGACCCAGTACTTC	CASSPRGRETQYF	TRBV27	TRBJ2-5	NA	many
TGCAGTGCTAGAATCGCGGCTCAGCCCCAGCATTTT	CSARIAAQPQHF	TRBV20-1	TRBJ1-5	NA	NA
TGTGCCAGCAGCTCTCGGACAGGGCCCTACAATGAGCAGTTCTTC	CASSSRTGPYNEQFF	TRBV11-2	TRBJ2-1	TRBD1	NA
TGTGCCAGCAGCAGACTAGCGGGAGTCTCCACAGATACGCAGTATTTT	CASSRLAGVSTDTQYF	TRBV2	TRBJ2-3	TRBD2	NA
TGTGCCAGCAGTTTTTTTAAGGGGGAGCTGTTTTTT	CASSFFKGELFF	TRBV12-3/TRBV12-4	TRBJ2-2	NA	many
TGTGCCTGGAGTGTACTCCCCAGGACTAGCGGGAGGATTGTGACCCAGTACTTC	CAWSVLPRTSGRIVTQYF	TRBV30	TRBJ2-5	TRBD2	few
TGTGCCAGCAGTTACAGTCCTGGACTAGCGGGAGGAAATGAGCAGTTCTTC	CASSYSPGLAGGNEQFF	TRBV6-5	TRBJ2-1	TRBD2	few
TGTGCCAGCAAGCAGGGTTCCTCTGGAAACACCATATATTTT	CASKQGSSGNTIYF	TRBV2	TRBJ1-3	NA	many
TGTGCCAGCAGGCGGGATAGGGCCTACAATGAGCAGTTCTTC	CASRRDRAYNEQFF	TRBV2	TRBJ2-1	NA	many
TGTGCCAGCAGCTCCCCACGCCGGACAGAATCCTACGAGCAGTACTTC	CASSSPRRTESYEQYF	TRBV7-9	TRBJ2-7	NA	few
TGCAGCGTTGAAGGCCCTGGACTCCTGAATACAGATACGCAGTATTTT	CSVEGPGLLNTDTQYF	TRBV29-1	TRBJ2-3	NA	NA
TGTGCCTGGACCAGTTACACCGGGGAGCTGTTTTTT	CAWTSYTGELFF	TRBV30	TRBJ2-2	NA	many
TGCAGCGTTGGGACAGGGATGGACTATGGCTACACCTTC	CSVGTGMDYGYTF	TRBV29-1	TRBJ1-2	TRBD1	many
TGCAGTGCTGCGGAGCGGCGGGGAGATACGCAGTATTTT	CSAAERRGDTQYF	TRBV20-1	TRBJ2-3	NA	few
TGTGCCAGCAGCCACGGGAGCAGGAGGAACAATGAGCAGTTCTTC	CASSHGSRRNNEQFF	TRBV14	TRBJ2-1	NA	NA
TGTGCCACCAGTGATCGGACAGGGGGCTTCAATGAGCAGTTCTTC	CATSDRTGGFNEQFF	TRBV24-1	TRBJ2-1	TRBD1	many
TGTGCCATCAGCGGGGACAGGGACATTAACTATGGCTACACCTTC	CAISGDRDINYGYTF	TRBV10-3	TRBJ1-2	TRBD1	many
TGTGCCAGCAGCAACCTAGGGCGGGGCACAGATACGCAGTATTTT	CASSNLGRGTDTQYF	TRBV7-9	TRBJ2-3	NA	NA
TGTGCCAGCTCTCCGCAGACTAGCGGGGTATCCTACAATGAGCAGTTCTTC	CASSPQTSGVSYNEQFF	TRBV18	TRBJ2-1	TRBD2	NA
TGCGCCAGCAGCTTGGAGGCTAGCGGAACCTACGAGCAGTACTTC	CASSLEASGTYEQYF	TRBV5-1	TRBJ2-7	TRBD2	NA
TGCAGCGTTGAAGGCGGGAGGGGCCACTCCTACAATGAGCAGTTCTTC	CSVEGGRGHSYNEQFF	TRBV29-1	TRBJ2-1	TRBD2	NA
TGCGCCAGCCCTCTAGCGGGAGGCGGGGCAGGAGATACGCAGTATTTT	CASPLAGGGAGDTQYF	TRBV5-1	TRBJ2-3	TRBD2	few
TGTGCCATCAGGAGAGACGGGTACGGGGGCGCAGATACGCAGTATTTT	CAIRRDGYGGADTQYF	TRBV10-3	TRBJ2-3	NA	NA
TGTGCCATCAGCAGCGGGAGTGGGGTGGGCACAGATACGCAGTATTTT	CAISSGSGVGTDTQYF	TRBV10-3	TRBJ2-3	TRBD2	many
TGTGCCAGCAGTTTAAGGGGACAGCAAGAGATCCAGTACTTC	CASSLRGQQEIQYF	TRBV12-3/TRBV12-4	TRBJ2-5	TRBD1	NA